The rows below give T cell receptor beta chains drawn from one sample of a study of post-analysis software for immune sequencing data. Each CDR3 protein is one row after TCRdb ran MiXCR on the PCR reads. The repertoire holds a few hundred thousand distinct CDR3 sequences, with 30% to 45% as singletons. The sample taken for sequencing was blood. The receptors shown here come from a girl aged 5-17 years with multiple sclerosis. The CDR3 runs from the conserved cysteine through the conserved F or W. Fields, in order: clone size, D gene, J gene, V gene, CDR3 protein, CDR3 DNA. A D gene is named only where the DNA matches it firmly. A clone size is listed for some rows: how often the clone was seen (once, few, many), or a class if it is expanded.

abundance: few
d_gene: TRBD1
j_gene: TRBJ2-2
v_gene: TRBV7-9
CDR3aa: CASSFGQGETGELFF
CDR3nt: TGTGCCAGCAGCTTTGGGCAGGGGGAGACCGGGGAGCTGTTTTTT

abundance: NA
d_gene: TRBD2
j_gene: TRBJ2-1
v_gene: TRBV7-2
CDR3aa: CASSLSGEGINEQFF
CDR3nt: TGTGCCAGCAGCCTCTCGGGGGAGGGAATAAATGAGCAGTTCTTC

abundance: NA
d_gene: TRBD2
j_gene: TRBJ2-3
v_gene: TRBV20-1
CDR3aa: CSAPMGVGLAGADTQYF
CDR3nt: TGCAGTGCCCCTATGGGAGTGGGACTAGCGGGAGCAGATACGCAGTATTTT

abundance: many
d_gene: NA
j_gene: TRBJ1-4
v_gene: TRBV4-1
CDR3aa: CASRPLPGIGNEKLFF
CDR3nt: TGCGCCAGCAGACCGTTACCAGGGATTGGTAATGAAAAACTGTTTTTT

abundance: NA
d_gene: NA
j_gene: TRBJ1-1
v_gene: TRBV6-1
CDR3aa: CASSEWAANTEAFF
CDR3nt: TGTGCCAGCAGTGAATGGGCGGCGAACACTGAAGCTTTCTTT

abundance: NA
d_gene: TRBD1
j_gene: TRBJ2-7
v_gene: TRBV2
CDR3aa: CASSGQGHEQYF
CDR3nt: TGTGCCAGCAGCGGACAGGGCCACGAGCAGTACTTC

abundance: NA
d_gene: NA
j_gene: TRBJ2-5
v_gene: TRBV5-1
CDR3aa: CASSLAGRTETQYF
CDR3nt: TGCGCCAGCAGCTTGGCGGGCAGAACGGAGACCCAGTACTTC

abundance: NA
d_gene: NA
j_gene: TRBJ2-2
v_gene: TRBV7-9
CDR3aa: CASTMKRNTGELFF
CDR3nt: TGTGCCAGCACAATGAAGCGGAACACCGGGGAGCTGTTTTTT

abundance: few
d_gene: NA
j_gene: TRBJ1-1
v_gene: TRBV2
CDR3aa: CASSEERTVMKAFF
CDR3nt: TGTGCCAGCAGTGAAGAGAGGACAGTTATGAAAGCTTTCTTT

abundance: many
d_gene: NA
j_gene: TRBJ2-4
v_gene: TRBV18
CDR3aa: CASSPPGDLAKNIQYF
CDR3nt: TGTGCCAGCTCACCACCCGGGGATCTAGCCAAAAACATTCAGTACTTC

abundance: many
d_gene: TRBD2
j_gene: TRBJ2-1
v_gene: TRBV7-2
CDR3aa: CASSLVPGLAGVGEQFF
CDR3nt: TGTGCCAGCAGCTTAGTCCCGGGACTAGCGGGAGTTGGTGAGCAGTTCTTC

abundance: NA
d_gene: TRBD1
j_gene: TRBJ1-2
v_gene: TRBV28
CDR3aa: CASSSLGQGGGYTF
CDR3nt: TGTGCCAGCAGTTCCTTGGGACAGGGGGGTGGCTACACCTTC

abundance: once
d_gene: NA
j_gene: TRBJ2-1
v_gene: TRBV6-2/TRBV6-3
CDR3aa: CASSYGQAYSYNEQFF
CDR3nt: TGTGCCAGCAGTTATGGGCAGGCCTACTCCTACAATGAGCAGTTCTTC

abundance: few
d_gene: TRBD1
j_gene: TRBJ2-5
v_gene: TRBV5-6
CDR3aa: CASREGGQAVQETQYF
CDR3nt: TGTGCCAGCCGCGAAGGAGGACAGGCGGTTCAAGAGACCCAGTACTTC

abundance: NA
d_gene: NA
j_gene: TRBJ2-3
v_gene: TRBV6-6
CDR3aa: CVSSYSSLSDTQYF
CDR3nt: TGTGTCAGCAGTTACTCAAGTTTGTCAGATACGCAGTATTTT

abundance: many
d_gene: NA
j_gene: TRBJ2-5
v_gene: TRBV3-1
CDR3aa: CASSQAQNQETQYF
CDR3nt: TGTGCCAGCAGCCAAGCACAGAACCAAGAGACCCAGTACTTC

abundance: few
d_gene: NA
j_gene: TRBJ2-1
v_gene: TRBV28
CDR3aa: CASSPQGDQFF
CDR3nt: TGTGCCAGCAGCCCACAGGGAGATCAGTTCTTC

abundance: many
d_gene: NA
j_gene: TRBJ1-1
v_gene: TRBV20-1
CDR3aa: CSARDLAANTEAFF
CDR3nt: TGCAGTGCTAGAGATTTAGCAGCGAACACTGAAGCTTTCTTT

abundance: many
d_gene: TRBD1
j_gene: TRBJ2-3
v_gene: TRBV7-2
CDR3aa: CASSLDRGWATDTQYF
CDR3nt: TGTGCCAGCAGCCTAGACAGGGGATGGGCTACAGATACGCAGTATTTT

abundance: NA
d_gene: NA
j_gene: TRBJ2-3
v_gene: TRBV12-3/TRBV12-4
CDR3aa: CASTEGVGTDAQYF
CDR3nt: TGTGCCAGCACCGAGGGAGTGGGCACAGATGCGCAGTATTTT

abundance: few
d_gene: NA
j_gene: TRBJ1-4
v_gene: TRBV12-3/TRBV12-4
CDR3aa: CASSLGVTANEKLFF
CDR3nt: TGTGCCAGCAGTTTAGGCGTAACAGCTAATGAAAAACTGTTTTTT

abundance: many
d_gene: NA
j_gene: TRBJ1-1
v_gene: TRBV9
CDR3aa: CASGPRQGAFF
CDR3nt: TGTGCCAGCGGTCCCCGTCAGGGTGCTTTCTTT

abundance: many
d_gene: NA
j_gene: TRBJ2-1
v_gene: TRBV20-1
CDR3aa: CSARDSDFSRNNEQFF
CDR3nt: TGCAGTGCTAGAGATTCTGACTTTTCCCGAAACAATGAGCAGTTCTTC

abundance: NA
d_gene: TRBD1
j_gene: TRBJ1-5
v_gene: TRBV3-1
CDR3aa: CASSGSGQSRPQHF
CDR3nt: TGTGCCAGCAGCGGATCGGGACAGAGTAGGCCCCAGCATTTT

abundance: many
d_gene: NA
j_gene: TRBJ2-1
v_gene: TRBV7-2
CDR3aa: CASSLLARTQYNEQFF
CDR3nt: TGTGCCAGCAGCTTGTTAGCGCGAACCCAATACAATGAGCAGTTCTTC

abundance: many
d_gene: NA
j_gene: TRBJ2-6
v_gene: TRBV7-9
CDR3aa: CASSLLGNTGANVLTF
CDR3nt: TGTGCCAGCAGCTTACTGGGCAATACTGGGGCCAACGTCCTGACTTTC

abundance: many
d_gene: NA
j_gene: TRBJ2-3
v_gene: TRBV4-1
CDR3aa: CASSQDGGGGDTQYF
CDR3nt: TGCGCCAGCAGCCAAGACGGGGGCGGTGGAGATACGCAGTATTTT

abundance: many
d_gene: NA
j_gene: TRBJ2-3
v_gene: TRBV20-1
CDR3aa: CSARGGPDWAREPDTQYF
CDR3nt: TGCAGTGCTAGAGGGGGCCCCGACTGGGCAAGGGAACCAGATACGCAGTATTTT

abundance: few
d_gene: NA
j_gene: TRBJ2-5
v_gene: TRBV6-1
CDR3aa: CASSEANQETQYF
CDR3nt: TGTGCCAGCAGTGAAGCCAACCAAGAGACCCAGTACTTC

abundance: few
d_gene: NA
j_gene: TRBJ2-3
v_gene: TRBV5-1
CDR3aa: CASSFGGLGTDTQYF
CDR3nt: TGCGCCAGCAGCTTCGGAGGTTTAGGTACAGATACGCAGTATTTT

abundance: few
d_gene: NA
j_gene: TRBJ1-3
v_gene: TRBV5-1
CDR3aa: CASSSDASGNTIYF
CDR3nt: TGCGCCAGCAGCTCAGATGCCTCTGGAAACACCATATATTTT

abundance: many
d_gene: NA
j_gene: TRBJ2-3
v_gene: TRBV7-2
CDR3aa: CASTSRGSPWEDTQYF
CDR3nt: TGTGCCAGCACTTCAAGAGGGAGCCCGTGGGAGGATACGCAGTATTTT

abundance: many
d_gene: NA
j_gene: TRBJ1-2
v_gene: TRBV5-1
CDR3aa: CASSRDNYGYTF
CDR3nt: TGCGCCAGCAGTCGAGACAACTATGGCTACACCTTC

abundance: NA
d_gene: NA
j_gene: TRBJ2-4
v_gene: TRBV28
CDR3aa: CASSPKSRDIQYF
CDR3nt: TGTGCCAGCAGTCCAAAGAGTCGGGACATTCAGTACTTC

abundance: NA
d_gene: NA
j_gene: TRBJ1-5
v_gene: TRBV20-1
CDR3aa: CSASVPGQPQHF
CDR3nt: TGCAGTGCTAGTGTCCCTGGGCAGCCCCAGCATTTT

abundance: many
d_gene: NA
j_gene: TRBJ2-5
v_gene: TRBV3-1
CDR3aa: CASGAGRGRLQETQYF
CDR3nt: TGTGCCAGCGGAGCAGGACGGGGCCGCCTCCAAGAGACCCAGTACTTC

abundance: NA
d_gene: TRBD1
j_gene: TRBJ2-5
v_gene: TRBV27
CDR3aa: CASSFRDRVGETQYF
CDR3nt: TGTGCCAGCAGTTTCCGGGACAGGGTGGGAGAGACCCAGTACTTC

abundance: many
d_gene: NA
j_gene: TRBJ2-1
v_gene: TRBV12-3/TRBV12-4
CDR3aa: CASSYRVGASNEQFF
CDR3nt: TGTGCCAGCAGCTACAGGGTGGGAGCCTCCAATGAGCAGTTCTTC

abundance: many
d_gene: TRBD1
j_gene: TRBJ2-1
v_gene: TRBV14
CDR3aa: CASSQRTGYNEQFF
CDR3nt: TGTGCCAGCAGCCAGAGGACAGGTTACAATGAGCAGTTCTTC

abundance: many
d_gene: NA
j_gene: TRBJ2-1
v_gene: TRBV11-2
CDR3aa: CASSPMGVGGEQFF
CDR3nt: TGTGCCAGCAGCCCCATGGGTGTAGGTGGTGAGCAGTTCTTC

abundance: many
d_gene: NA
j_gene: TRBJ1-6
v_gene: TRBV7-2
CDR3aa: CASTQDAGASSPLHF
CDR3nt: TGTGCCAGCACCCAGGACGCGGGGGCGAGTTCACCCCTCCACTTT

abundance: NA
d_gene: NA
j_gene: TRBJ1-1
v_gene: TRBV5-1
CDR3aa: CASSVRASTEAFF
CDR3nt: TGCGCCAGCAGCGTTAGGGCGAGCACTGAAGCTTTCTTT

abundance: many
d_gene: TRBD1
j_gene: TRBJ1-2
v_gene: TRBV20-1
CDR3aa: CSANRGQGDGYTF
CDR3nt: TGCAGTGCTAACCGCGGACAGGGGGATGGCTACACCTTC

abundance: NA
d_gene: NA
j_gene: TRBJ2-3
v_gene: TRBV5-6
CDR3aa: CASSLGMGSDTQYF
CDR3nt: TGTGCCAGCAGCTTGGGGATGGGGTCAGATACGCAGTATTTT

abundance: NA
d_gene: NA
j_gene: TRBJ2-4
v_gene: TRBV7-2
CDR3aa: CANSFGAKNIQYF
CDR3nt: TGTGCCAACAGCTTCGGGGCCAAAAACATTCAGTACTTC

abundance: NA
d_gene: NA
j_gene: TRBJ2-2
v_gene: TRBV6-2/TRBV6-3
CDR3aa: CASSPSERASDFTGELFF
CDR3nt: TGTGCCAGCAGCCCTTCGGAGAGGGCTAGCGACTTCACCGGGGAGCTGTTTTTT

abundance: once
d_gene: NA
j_gene: TRBJ2-5
v_gene: TRBV20-1
CDR3aa: CSARVQGGGFGETQYF
CDR3nt: TGCAGTGCTAGAGTACAGGGAGGTGGTTTTGGGGAGACCCAGTACTTC